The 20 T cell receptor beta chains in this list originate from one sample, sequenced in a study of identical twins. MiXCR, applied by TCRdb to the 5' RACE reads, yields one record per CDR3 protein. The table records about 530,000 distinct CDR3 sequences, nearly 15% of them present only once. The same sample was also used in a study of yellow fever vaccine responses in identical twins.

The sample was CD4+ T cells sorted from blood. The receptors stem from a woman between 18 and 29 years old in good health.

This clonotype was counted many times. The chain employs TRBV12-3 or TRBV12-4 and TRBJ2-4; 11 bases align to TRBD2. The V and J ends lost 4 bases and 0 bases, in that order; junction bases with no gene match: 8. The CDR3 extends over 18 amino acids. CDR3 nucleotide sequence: TGTGCCAGCAGTTCAATCGGGACTAGCGGTCTAGCCAAAAACATTCAGTACTTC. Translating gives CASSSIGTSGLAKNIQYF.

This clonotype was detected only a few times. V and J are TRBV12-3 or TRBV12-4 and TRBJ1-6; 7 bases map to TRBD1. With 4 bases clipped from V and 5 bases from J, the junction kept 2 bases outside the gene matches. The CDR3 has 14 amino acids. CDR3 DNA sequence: TGTGCCAGCAGTTCACAGGGGAATAATTCACCCCTCCACTTT. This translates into CASSSQGNNSPLHF.

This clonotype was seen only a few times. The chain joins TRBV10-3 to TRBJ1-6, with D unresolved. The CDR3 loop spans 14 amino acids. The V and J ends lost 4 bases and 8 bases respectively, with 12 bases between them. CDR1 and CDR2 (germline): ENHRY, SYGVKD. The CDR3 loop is CAISGSPGDSPLHF. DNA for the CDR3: TGTGCCATCAGTGGGAGTCCGGGTGATTCACCCCTCCACTTT.

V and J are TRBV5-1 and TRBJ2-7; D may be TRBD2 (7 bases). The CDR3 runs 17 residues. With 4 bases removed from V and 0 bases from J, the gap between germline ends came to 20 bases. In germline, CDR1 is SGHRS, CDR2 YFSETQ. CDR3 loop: CASSGGALASSSYEQYF. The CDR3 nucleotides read TGCGCCAGCAGCGGGGGGGCGCTAGCGTCGAGCTCCTACGAGCAGTACTTC.

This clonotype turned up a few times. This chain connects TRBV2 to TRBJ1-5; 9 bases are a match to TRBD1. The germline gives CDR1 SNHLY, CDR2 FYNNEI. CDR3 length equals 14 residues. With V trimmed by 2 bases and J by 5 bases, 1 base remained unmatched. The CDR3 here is CASSERQGDQPQHF. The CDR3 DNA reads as TGTGCCAGCAGTGAAAGACAGGGGGATCAGCCCCAGCATTTT.

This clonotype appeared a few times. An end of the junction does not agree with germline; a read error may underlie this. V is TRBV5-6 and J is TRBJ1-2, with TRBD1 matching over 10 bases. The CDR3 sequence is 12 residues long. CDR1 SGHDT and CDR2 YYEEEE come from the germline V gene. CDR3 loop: CASSIDRGRRAF. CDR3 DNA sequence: TGTGCCAGCAGCATTGACAGGGGGCGCCGAGCCTTC.

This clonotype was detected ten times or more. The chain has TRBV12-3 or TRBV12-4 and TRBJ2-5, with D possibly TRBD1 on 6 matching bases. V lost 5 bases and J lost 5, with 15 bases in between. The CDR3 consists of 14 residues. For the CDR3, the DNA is TGTGCCAGCAGTGGCCGAGGGGGTGTTGAGACCCAGTACTTC. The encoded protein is CASSGRGGVETQYF.

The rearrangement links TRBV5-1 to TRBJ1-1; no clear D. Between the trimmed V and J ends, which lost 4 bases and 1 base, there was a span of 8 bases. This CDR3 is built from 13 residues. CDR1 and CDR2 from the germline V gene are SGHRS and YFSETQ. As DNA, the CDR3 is TGCGCCAGCAGCATCTTAAAGAACACTGAAGCTTTCTTT. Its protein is CASSILKNTEAFF.

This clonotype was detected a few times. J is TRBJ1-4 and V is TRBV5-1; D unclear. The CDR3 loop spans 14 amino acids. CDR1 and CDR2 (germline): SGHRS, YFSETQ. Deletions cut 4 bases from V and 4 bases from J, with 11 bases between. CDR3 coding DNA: TGCGCCAGCAGCAAAGGGAACTTTAATGAAAAACTGTTTTTT. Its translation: CASSKGNFNEKLFF.

CDR3 coding DNA: TGTGCCACCAGCAGAGATTCTGTTGACAGGAGGGGCGGCTACACCTTC. Its protein product is CATSRDSVDRRGGYTF. V gene TRBV15 combines with J gene TRBJ1-2, with D tentatively TRBD1 (6 bases). Germline V CDR1 and CDR2: LNHNV, YYDKDF (reference sequence). Trimming took off 0 bases at V and 8 bases at J, with 19 bases between the two ends. The CDR3 covers 16 residues.

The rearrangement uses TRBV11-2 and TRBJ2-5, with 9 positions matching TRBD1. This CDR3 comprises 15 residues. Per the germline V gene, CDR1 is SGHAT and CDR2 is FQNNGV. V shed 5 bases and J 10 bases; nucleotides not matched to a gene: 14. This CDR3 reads CASSHSAGQGFGQYF. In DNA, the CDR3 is TGTGCCAGCAGCCACTCCGCAGGACAGGGGTTCGGCCAGTACTTC.

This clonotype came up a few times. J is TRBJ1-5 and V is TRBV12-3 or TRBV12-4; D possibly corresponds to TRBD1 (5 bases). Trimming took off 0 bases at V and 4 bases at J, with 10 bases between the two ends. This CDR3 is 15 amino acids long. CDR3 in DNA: TGTGCCAGCAGTTTAGCAGGGACTACAAATCAGCCCCAGCATTTT. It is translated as CASSLAGTTNQPQHF.

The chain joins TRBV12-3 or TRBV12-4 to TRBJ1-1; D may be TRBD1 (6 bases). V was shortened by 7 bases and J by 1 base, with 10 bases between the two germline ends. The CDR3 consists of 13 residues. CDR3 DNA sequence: TGTGCCAGCACCGCGGACAGGAACACTGAAGCTTTCTTT. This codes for CASTADRNTEAFF.

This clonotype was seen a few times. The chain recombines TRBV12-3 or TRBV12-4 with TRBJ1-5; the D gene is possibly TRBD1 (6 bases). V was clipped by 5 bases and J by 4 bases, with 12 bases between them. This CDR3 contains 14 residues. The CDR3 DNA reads TGTGCCAGCAGTGGGGGCTTAGGAAATCAGCCCCAGCATTTT. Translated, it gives CASSGGLGNQPQHF.

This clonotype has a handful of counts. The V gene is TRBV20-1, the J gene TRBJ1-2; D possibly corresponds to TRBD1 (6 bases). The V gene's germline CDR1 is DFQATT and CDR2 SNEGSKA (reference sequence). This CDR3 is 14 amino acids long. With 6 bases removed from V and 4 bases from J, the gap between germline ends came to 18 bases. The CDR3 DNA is TGCAGTGCCCTACAGACAGGCAGTAGCTATGGCTACACCTTC. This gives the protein CSALQTGSSYGYTF.

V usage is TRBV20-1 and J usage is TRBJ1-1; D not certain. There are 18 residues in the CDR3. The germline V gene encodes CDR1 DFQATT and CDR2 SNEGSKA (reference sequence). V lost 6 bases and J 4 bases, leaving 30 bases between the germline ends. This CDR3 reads CSAPTSNATGAMSTEAFF. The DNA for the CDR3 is TGCAGTGCACCTACAAGTAACGCAACGGGCGCAATGAGCACTGAAGCTTTCTTT.

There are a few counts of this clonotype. CDR3 protein: CASCGTVTEAFF. The CDR3, as DNA: TGTGCCAGCTGTGGTACGGTCACTGAAGCTTTCTTT. The chain joins TRBV28 to TRBJ1-1; D ambiguous. The germline V gene has CDR1 MDHEN and CDR2 SYDVKM. The length of the CDR3 is 12 residues. Trimming cost V 8 bases and J 4 bases, with 11 bases left between them.

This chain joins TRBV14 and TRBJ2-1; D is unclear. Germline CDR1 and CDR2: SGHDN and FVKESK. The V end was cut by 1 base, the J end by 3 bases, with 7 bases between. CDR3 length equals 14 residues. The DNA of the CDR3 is TGTGCCAGCAGCCAAGGAACAGTCTACAATGAGCAGTTCTTC. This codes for CASSQGTVYNEQFF.

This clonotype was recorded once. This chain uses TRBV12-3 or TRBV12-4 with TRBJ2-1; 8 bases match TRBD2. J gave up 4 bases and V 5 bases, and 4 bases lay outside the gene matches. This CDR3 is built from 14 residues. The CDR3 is CASSSGRVYNEQFF. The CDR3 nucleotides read TGTGCCAGCAGTAGCGGGAGAGTTTACAATGAGCAGTTCTTC.

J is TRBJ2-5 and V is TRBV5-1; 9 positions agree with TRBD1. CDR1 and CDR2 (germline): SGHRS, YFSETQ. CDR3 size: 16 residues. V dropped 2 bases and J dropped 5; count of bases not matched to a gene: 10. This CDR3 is CASSFGPGQGMETQYF. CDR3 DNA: TGCGCCAGCAGCTTCGGTCCCGGACAGGGGATGGAGACCCAGTACTTC.